The T cell receptor (beta chain) described here comes from a study of cytomegalovirus exposure and HLA in healthy donors. General study points: Later analysis identified 17,000 or so TCR beta sequences associated with HLA alleles, using a false discovery rate threshold of 0.05.

The PCR contained 60 Vbeta and 13 Jbeta primers. Per the study methods: Later reanalysis found 75 million to 100 million unique TCR beta chains, roughly 10 million of them shared. The assay was immunoSEQ multiplex PCR, and TCRdb's table has in-frame clones only and misses some. That table gives V, J and clone size, and the DNA gave D and trimming. This sample yields 36,000 or so clones, of which 75% to 85% are seen a single time; about 3.6% belongs to the top ten. Germline values: CDR1 MGHDK, CDR2 SYGVNS. There are 14 residues in the CDR3. Notes on this clone: Its antigen remains unknown. The junction and the germline gene differ at one end; a read error may be behind it.

The clonotype comes from a woman younger than 35 in good health and CMV-seronegative. The sequenced sample consisted of PBMCs. The V and J genes are TRBV25-1 and TRBJ1-5, with 7 bases that match TRBD1. The DNA of the CDR3 is TGTGCCAGCAGTGAGGGTAGGGGGCGGCAGCCCCAGAATTTT. Its translation: CASSEGRGRQPQNF.